One T cell receptor (beta chain) is described in this entry. Its antigen is still unknown. Treatment of the sample: oral pan-JAK inhibitor, 5-10 mg twice daily. The investigators collected lesional scalp punch biopsies and peripheral blood from alopecia areata patients. These data originate in a study of CD8+ T cells in alopecia areata. The study, taken as a whole, reports: Although TCR sharing was seen in mice, sharing across patients was less clear, possibly for HLA-related reasons.

As the sequencing template, cDNA was produced by extracting RNA and reverse transcribing it. TCRdb's table, derived via immunoSEQ multiplex PCR, lists solely in-frame clones and lacks some. The table includes some 190,000 clones, roughly half detected once. V gave up 5 bases and J gave up 1 base, with 5 bases separating them. Germline V gene lookup returns CDR1 PRHDT and CDR2 FYEKMQ (reference sequence). The CDR3 extends over 12 amino acids. The V and J genes are TRBV13 and TRBJ1-1; D remains ambiguous. The TCR originated in a human donor with alopecia areata. Sequences were derived from CD8+ T cells sorted from blood, sampled between weeks 51 and 54, from a patient treated with tofacitinib. The CDR3 here is CASSRENTEAFF. DNA for the CDR3: TGTGCCAGCAGCCGCGAGAACACTGAAGCTTTCTTT.